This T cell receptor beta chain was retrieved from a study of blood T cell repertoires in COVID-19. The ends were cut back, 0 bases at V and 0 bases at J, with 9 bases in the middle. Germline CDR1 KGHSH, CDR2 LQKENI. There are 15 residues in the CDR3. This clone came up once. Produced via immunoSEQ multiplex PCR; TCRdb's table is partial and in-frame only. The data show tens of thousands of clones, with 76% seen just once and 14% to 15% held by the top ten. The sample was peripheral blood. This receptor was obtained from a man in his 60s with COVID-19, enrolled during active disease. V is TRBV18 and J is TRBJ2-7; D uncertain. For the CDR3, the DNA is TGTGCCAGCTCACCACCGCACCCAGGCTCCTACGAGCAGTACTTC. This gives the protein CASSPPHPGSYEQYF.